Listed here is a single T cell receptor beta chain. Its antigen is not identified. The data are from a study of T cell responses to AZD1222 COVID-19 vaccine. Findings and caveats of the study: Reports say nearly half of spike-specific TCRs go after unmutated variant regions.

This CDR3 contains 15 residues. V shed 1 base and J shed 5 bases, with 15 bases lying between them. CDR1 and CDR2 from the germline V gene are SGHAT and FQNNGV. Generated by immunoSEQ multiplex PCR, the TCRdb table keeps only in-frame clones and is missing some. The sample holds some 150,000 clones; around nine tenths are singletons and the top ten take around 4.5%. The clonotype originates from an adult who received the AZD1222 COVID-19 vaccine. The J gene is TRBJ2-7, the V gene TRBV11-2; perhaps TRBD2 as D (6 bases). The sequences come from peripheral blood, collected 28 days after the second AZD1222 dose. The DNA for the CDR3 is TGTGCCAGCAGCTTAGGACATTCGGGGGACCACGAGCAGTACTTC. Encoded protein: CASSLGHSGDHEQYF.